This entry lists 21 T cell receptor beta chains sequenced from one sample in a study of shared clonotypes between healthy human individuals. Sequencing was performed with immunoSEQ multiplex PCR; in TCRdb, only in-frame clones are kept and a portion is missing. The sample gives 2 million to 2.5 million clones, 93% of which show up once; approximately 0.35% is in the top ten. The material sequenced was naive CD4+ T cells from PBMCs. Subset given: CD45RA+ positively selected. These receptors were obtained from a young man in good health. Some clones in this sample may be carry-over from other donors' samples.

The rearrangement joins TRBV5-1 to TRBJ2-7; 9 bases align to TRBD2. V dropped 2 bases and J dropped 5; count of bases not matched to a gene: 11. Germline values: CDR1 SGHRS, CDR2 YFSETQ. The CDR3 has 16 residues. The CDR3 region is CASSFLAGSLSHEQYF. CDR3 in DNA: TGCGCCAGCAGCTTTCTAGCGGGGTCCCTCTCGCACGAGCAGTACTTC. Supplemented by reference TRBV5-1 and TRBJ2-7, the full variable domain reads KAGVTQTPRYLIKTRGQQVTLSCSPISGHRSVSWYQQTPGQGLQFLFEYFSETQRNKGNFPGRFSGRQFSNSRSEMNVSTLELGDSALYLCASSFLAGSLSHEQYFGPGTRLTVT.

This clone was found once. The rearrangement joins TRBV11-2 to TRBJ2-7; 7 positions agree with TRBD2. After removal of 4 bases from V and 2 bases from J, the junction contained 5 bases not matched to a gene. There are 14 residues in the CDR3. Germline V gene data show CDR1 as SGHAT and CDR2 as FQNNGV. The chain's CDR3 is CASSSLAGPYEQYF. The CDR3 DNA reads TGTGCCAGCAGCTCATTAGCGGGCCCCTACGAGCAGTACTTC.

This CDR3 is CASSLGASGKNNEQFF. CDR3 sequence (DNA): TGTGCCAGCAGTTTAGGAGCTAGCGGGAAGAACAATGAGCAGTTCTTC. The chain recombines TRBV28 with TRBJ2-1, with TRBD2 matching 9 bases. Germline CDR1 reads MDHEN; CDR2 reads SYDVKM. The CDR3 sequence is 16 residues long. V trimming: 2 bases; J trimming: 5 bases; junction bases outside the gene matches: 7.

The chain couples TRBV6-1 to TRBJ2-7; D uncertain. Trimming stripped 2 bases from V and 7 bases from J, with 15 bases between. The length of the CDR3 is 14 residues. Per germline, CDR1 MNHNS and CDR2 SASEGT. The CDR3, as DNA: TGTGCCAGCAGTGAACGGCCAGGCATACGGGAGCAGTACTTC. This gives the protein CASSERPGIREQYF.

The V gene is TRBV5-1, the J gene TRBJ2-3; D uncertain. The CDR3 has 15 residues. V lost 0 bases and J 0 bases, leaving 8 bases between the germline ends. Germline V lookup: CDR1 SGHRS, CDR2 YFSETQ. This CDR3 reads CASSLGIQSTDTQYF. CDR3 nucleotide sequence: TGCGCCAGCAGCTTGGGGATACAGAGCACAGATACGCAGTATTTT. The full variable domain, its missing parts supplied by reference TRBV5-1 and TRBJ2-3, is KAGVTQTPRYLIKTRGQQVTLSCSPISGHRSVSWYQQTPGQGLQFLFEYFSETQRNKGNFPGRFSGRQFSNSRSEMNVSTLELGDSALYLCASSLGIQSTDTQYFGPGTRLTVL.

The J gene is TRBJ2-7, the V gene TRBV5-1; 7 nucleotides line up with TRBD2. The germline V gene encodes CDR1 SGHRS and CDR2 YFSETQ. The length of the CDR3 is 15 residues. The trim removed 4 bases at V and 4 bases at J, leaving 11 bases unmatched. CDR3 region: CASSDGLERAYEQYF. The CDR3 DNA reads TGCGCCAGCAGCGATGGACTAGAGAGAGCGTACGAGCAGTACTTC.

The chain combines TRBV4-1 with TRBJ1-6, with 8 bases lining up with TRBD1. V shed 4 bases and J 8 bases; nucleotides not matched to a gene: 10. CDR3 length equals 16 residues. Germline loops: CDR1 MGHRA, CDR2 YSYEKL. CDR3 coding DNA: TGCGCCAGCAGCCTTGCACGGACAGGGAAGGATTCACCCCTCCACTTT. Its protein is CASSLARTGKDSPLHF.

This sequence joins TRBV2 and TRBJ2-2; the match to TRBD1 covers 8 bases. The V gene end was trimmed by 7 bases and the J gene end by 2 bases; junction bases not matched to a gene: 12. Per the germline V gene, CDR1 is SNHLY and CDR2 is FYNNEI. This CDR3 is 17 amino acids long. The CDR3 DNA follows: TGTGCCAGCACTGGTTTCACAGGGGGTGAAAACACCGGGGAGCTGTTTTTT. It encodes CASTGFTGGENTGELFF. Full variable domain (outside the CDR3, taken from reference TRBV2 and TRBJ2-2): EPEVTQTPSHQVTQMGQEVILRCVPISNHLYFYWYRQILGQKVEFLVSFYNNEISEKSEIFDDQFSVERPDGSNFTLKIRSTKLEDSAMYFCASTGFTGGENTGELFFGEGSRLTVL.

This clone occurred a few times. The chain employs TRBV29-1 and TRBJ1-1; maybe TRBD1 (5 bases). Germline values: CDR1 SQVTM, CDR2 ANQGSEA. The CDR3 is 13 residues long. V lost 3 bases and J lost 4, with 12 bases in between. The DNA of the CDR3 is TGCAGCGTTGACAAAAGGGACGGCACTGAAGCTTTCTTT. The encoded protein is CSVDKRDGTEAFF.

The chain uses TRBV18 and TRBJ2-3, with D perhaps being TRBD1 or TRBD2 (6 bases each). Trimming shortened V by 11 bases and J by 1 base, and 13 bases separated the two germline ends. The CDR3 length is 13 residues. Germline values: CDR1 KGHSH, CDR2 LQKENI. DNA of the CDR3: TGTGCCGTTTCACGGGGGCGCACAGATACGCAGTATTTT. It yields the protein CAVSRGRTDTQYF.

The CDR3 DNA sequence: TGCGCCAGCAGCCCGGGACTAGCGGGAGGGCCTAGGCCCGGGGAGCTGTTTTTT. Translated: CASSPGLAGGPRPGELFF. This chain joins TRBV5-1 and TRBJ2-2; 16 bases fit TRBD2. Germline-derived CDR1 and CDR2 are SGHRS and YFSETQ. V shed 4 bases and J 6 bases; nucleotides not matched to a gene: 9. This CDR3 contains 18 residues.

The chain links TRBV9 to TRBJ2-7, with TRBD1 matching 7 bases. The CDR3 is made up of 14 amino acids. Trimming took 0 bases from V and 2 from J; bases not matched to a gene: 2. Germline CDR1 is SGDLS and CDR2 is YYNGEE. CDR3 region: CASSVEQGTYEQYF. The DNA for the CDR3 is TGTGCCAGCAGCGTAGAACAGGGGACCTACGAGCAGTACTTC.

The J gene is TRBJ2-1, the V gene TRBV29-1; D unclear. CDR3 size: 13 residues. Germline V gene lookup returns CDR1 SQVTM and CDR2 ANQGSEA. With 2 bases removed from V and 7 bases from J, the gap between germline ends came to 12 bases. The CDR3 DNA reads as TGCAGCGTTGAACAACCTCCCCCGAATGAGCAGTTCTTC. This gives the protein CSVEQPPPNEQFF.

The chain has TRBV29-1 and TRBJ2-2; 12 bases are a match to TRBD1. This CDR3 has 17 residues. The V and J ends lost 4 bases and 4 bases, in that order; junction bases with no gene match: 10. Germline values: CDR1 SQVTM, CDR2 ANQGSEA. The CDR3 here is CSVVVWGQGARTGELFF. In nucleotides, the CDR3 is TGCAGCGTTGTGGTATGGGGACAGGGGGCACGCACCGGGGAGCTGTTTTTT.

In its sample, this clone was seen once. This chain uses TRBV6-1 with TRBJ2-7; 12 nucleotides line up with TRBD2. After removal of 6 bases from V and 3 bases from J, the junction contained 6 bases not matched to a gene. Germline CDR1 is MNHNS and CDR2 is SASEGT. The CDR3 is 15 residues long. CDR3 bases: TGTGCCAGCAGCGCCGGACTAGCGGGGAGCTACGAGCAGTACTTC. Encoded protein: CASSAGLAGSYEQYF.

This sequence joins TRBV28 and TRBJ2-2, with a tentative D call TRBD2 (5 bases). In germline, CDR1 is MDHEN, CDR2 SYDVKM. V was pared by 3 bases and J by 7 bases, with 6 bases between. This CDR3 comprises 12 residues. Here the CDR3 reads CASSLEVGELFF. The CDR3 nucleotides read TGTGCCAGCAGTTTGGAGGTCGGGGAGCTGTTTTTT.

The J gene is TRBJ2-3, the V gene TRBV30, with a possible D match to TRBD2 (7 bases). The V end lost 1 base, the J end lost 0 bases, and 11 bases lay between the germline ends. This CDR3 spans 15 amino acids. The V gene's germline CDR1 is GTSNPN and CDR2 SVGIG (reference sequence). The CDR3 DNA sequence: TGTGCCTGGAGTGAACGGGGGGCTAGCACAGATACGCAGTATTTT. It is translated as CAWSERGASTDTQYF. The whole variable domain, filled in from reference TRBV30 and TRBJ2-3, reads SQTIHQWPATLVQPVGSPLSLECTVEGTSNPNLYWYRQAAGRGLQLLFYSVGIGQISSEVPQNLSASRPQDRQFILSSKKLLLSDSGFYLCAWSERGASTDTQYFGPGTRLTVL.

The V and J genes are TRBV27 and TRBJ2-3; 8 bases line up with TRBD2. V shed 4 bases and J 6 bases; nucleotides not matched to a gene: 9. In germline, CDR1 is MNHEY, CDR2 SMNVEV (reference sequence). The CDR3 runs 15 residues. The CDR3, as DNA: TGTGCCAGCAGTTCTCCCAGCGGGAGAAGCGATACGCAGTATTTT. This codes for CASSSPSGRSDTQYF.

This clone was detected only once. In DNA, the CDR3 is TGTGCCAGCAGCGTGACTAGCGGGATAGGTGAGCAGTTCTTC. This encodes CASSVTSGIGEQFF. The V gene is TRBV9, the J gene TRBJ2-1; 11 positions agree with TRBD2. This CDR3 spans 14 amino acids. CDR1 SGDLS and CDR2 YYNGEE come from the germline V gene. The trim removed 2 bases at V and 9 bases at J, leaving 4 bases unmatched. Full variable domain (rest looked up from reference TRBV9 and TRBJ2-1): DSGVTQTPKHLITATGQRVTLRCSPRSGDLSVYWYQQSLDQGLQFLIQYYNGEERAKGNILERFSAQQFPDLHSELNLSSLELGDSALYFCASSVTSGIGEQFFGPGTRLTVL.

This rearrangement joins TRBV2 to TRBJ1-6; a possible D gene is TRBD1 (6 bases). Germline V CDR1 and CDR2: SNHLY, FYNNEI. The CDR3 spans 15 residues. V was trimmed by 8 bases and J by 10 bases, leaving 21 bases between them. The CDR3 region is CASSTSVQGGSPLHF. In DNA form, the CDR3 reads TGTGCCAGCTCCACCTCTGTACAGGGTGGGTCACCCCTCCACTTT.

The chain has TRBV5-4 and TRBJ1-2, with D perhaps TRBD1 (5 bases). V was trimmed by 1 base and J by 4 bases, leaving 11 bases between them. From germline, CDR1 is SGHNT and CDR2 YYREEE (reference sequence). This CDR3 has 14 residues. CDR3 coding DNA: TGTGCCAGCAGCTTGTCGACGGACACCTATGGCTACACCTTC. Translating gives CASSLSTDTYGYTF.